This T cell receptor beta chain stems from a study of cytomegalovirus exposure and HLA in healthy donors. Study in general: A previous analysis identified approximately 110 million unique TCR beta sequences derived from around 200 million T cells. Within an early data release were around 80 million unique TCRs drawn from HLA-typed donors. Whole-study results and caveats: Available immune exposure information was restricted to CMV serostatus only. Reports credit the classifier with highly specific, highly sensitive diagnosis of cytomegalovirus status.

Concerning this clone: Its antigen is as yet unknown.

Trimming took off 1 base at V and 6 bases at J, with 12 bases between the two ends. This CDR3 is 15 amino acids long. Germline V CDR1 and CDR2: SEHNR, FQNEAQ (reference sequence). The study ran its PCR with 60 Vbeta and 13 Jbeta primers. The repertoire was sequenced with immunoSEQ multiplex PCR; TCRdb's copy has only in-frame clones and lacks some. The repertoire holds 90,000 to 110,000 clones, with less than 70% as singletons. The sequence was collected from a woman aged 70-85 years in good health and CMV-seropositive. This sequence joins TRBV7-9 and TRBJ1-4; no definite D call. Sequences were obtained from PBMCs. CDR3 in DNA: TGTGCCAGCAGCTTAGAAGGTGTTGAGGATGAAAAACTGTTTTTT. Its translation: CASSLEGVEDEKLFF.